The 15 T cell receptor beta chains given below trace back to one sample, sequenced in a study of blood T cell repertoires in COVID-19. Sequencing used immunoSEQ multiplex PCR; TCRdb keeps in-frame clones, though not all of them. The profile shows about 140,000 clones, 85% to 90% of them singletons. Sequenced: PBMCs or T cells enriched from blood (not recorded which). The receptors here all came from a man in his sixties who had recovered from COVID-19.

The rearrangement joins TRBV6-5 to TRBJ1-2; D possibly corresponds to TRBD1 (6 bases). Looked up from germline, CDR1 is MNHEY and CDR2 is SVGAGI. Trimming left V 0 bases short and J 8 bases short, with 13 bases between. The CDR3 is 14 amino acids. Written as DNA, the CDR3 is TGTGCCAGCAGTTACTCAGGGGGAAGGAGGGGCTACACCTTC. Protein sequence: CASSYSGGRRGYTF.

CDR3 DNA sequence: TGTGCCAGCAGTGCCGGTAGCGAAACTAATGAAAAACTGTTTTTT. This translates into CASSAGSETNEKLFF. The genes are TRBV2 and TRBJ1-4, with unresolved D. CDR3 size: 15 residues. Between the trimmed V and J ends, which lost 4 bases and 1 base, there was a span of 10 bases. Germline CDR1 SNHLY, CDR2 FYNNEI.

The chain is built from TRBV5-5 and TRBJ2-7; D is ambiguous. This CDR3 has 11 amino acids. Deletions cut 3 bases from V and 3 bases from J, with 4 bases between. Germline V gene sequence: CDR1 SGHKS, CDR2 YYEKEE (reference sequence). DNA of the CDR3: TGTGCCAGCAGCTCTTACTACGAGCAGTACTTC. Translating gives CASSSYYEQYF.

This chain joins TRBV7-2 and TRBJ2-7; 7 bases are a match to TRBD1. J gave up 3 bases and V 5 bases, and 4 bases lay outside the gene matches. This CDR3 has 13 residues. The germline V gene encodes CDR1 SGHTA and CDR2 FQGNSA. This CDR3 reads CASSIRDSYEQYF. DNA for the CDR3: TGTGCCAGCAGCATCCGGGACAGCTACGAGCAGTACTTC.

J is TRBJ2-3 and V is TRBV5-1; 7 bases match TRBD2. This CDR3 spans 14 amino acids. The V gene end was trimmed by 4 bases and the J gene end by 1 base; junction bases not matched to a gene: 3. In germline, CDR1 is SGHRS, CDR2 YFSETQ. The CDR3 loop reads CASSPAGGTDTQYF. In nucleotides, the CDR3 is TGCGCCAGCAGCCCGGCGGGGGGCACAGATACGCAGTATTTT.

This sequence joins TRBV7-3 and TRBJ1-2; TRBD1 agrees at 8 bases. Germline assignment: CDR1 SGHTA and CDR2 FQGTGA. The junction had 2 bases not matched to a gene; V was cut back by 4 bases and J by 4 bases. CDR3 length equals 13 residues. The CDR3 coding sequence is TGTGCCAGCAGCTCCGGACAGGGCTATGGCTACACCTTC. Translating gives CASSSGQGYGYTF.

The rearrangement links TRBV6-1 to TRBJ1-3; unclear D gene. CDR3 size: 15 residues. CDR1 is MNHNS, CDR2 SASEGT, per germline. The V and J ends lost 2 bases and 0 bases respectively, with 8 bases between them. This CDR3 is CASSENVGSGNTIYF. CDR3 sequence (DNA): TGTGCCAGCAGTGAAAACGTCGGCTCTGGAAACACCATATATTTT.

This chain joins TRBV5-8 and TRBJ1-6, with TRBD1 as a possible D gene (6 bases). Trimming removed 4 bases from V and 9 bases from J, with 11 bases in between. The germline V gene has CDR1 SGHTS and CDR2 YDEGEE. The CDR3 runs 13 residues. CDR3 in amino acids: CASSGGNFSPLHF. CDR3 in DNA: TGTGCCAGCAGCGGGGGCAACTTTTCACCCCTCCACTTT. The entire variable domain, with the rest obtained from reference TRBV5-8 and TRBJ1-6, is as follows: EAGVTQSPTHLIKTRGQQATLRCSPISGHTSVYWYQQALGLGLQFLLWYDEGEERNRGNFPPRFSGRQFPNYSSELNVNALELEDSALYLCASSGGNFSPLHFGNGTRLTVT.

The genes are TRBV18 and TRBJ2-1; D is perhaps TRBD1 (6 bases). V gave up 5 bases and J gave up 0 bases, with 11 bases separating them. This CDR3 contains 15 residues. Per germline, CDR1 KGHSH and CDR2 LQKENI. In DNA, the CDR3 is TGTGCCAGCTCATCGGACAGACCCTCCTACAATGAGCAGTTCTTC. Its protein product is CASSSDRPSYNEQFF.

This clone occurred a few times. The V gene is TRBV4-1, the J gene TRBJ1-2, with D perhaps TRBD1 (6 bases). Per the germline V gene, CDR1 is MGHRA and CDR2 is YSYEKL. V lost 4 bases and J 0 bases, leaving 15 bases between the germline ends. The CDR3 loop spans 16 amino acids. The DNA for the CDR3 is TGCGCCAGCAGCCTCCAAGGGGGGGCAGCTAACTATGGCTACACCTTC. Its protein is CASSLQGGAANYGYTF.

The chain uses TRBV12-5 and TRBJ1-2, with 7 bases matching TRBD1. V shed 4 bases, J shed 4 bases, and the junction held 3 bases outside the gene matches. The CDR3 length is 13 residues. CDR1 and CDR2 (germline): LGHNT, FRNRAP. For the CDR3, the DNA is TGTGCTAGTGGTTATACAGGGGTCTATGGCTACACCTTC. It is translated as CASGYTGVYGYTF.

The chain carries TRBV28 and TRBJ1-2; D gene unclear. Per germline, CDR1 MDHEN and CDR2 SYDVKM. The CDR3 has 12 amino acids. The V end was cut by 4 bases, the J end by 5 bases, with 8 bases between. In DNA, the CDR3 is TGTGCCAGCAGTTCCGCCGGTTATGGCTACACCTTC. Its translation is CASSSAGYGYTF.

V gene TRBV10-3 combines with J gene TRBJ1-3; unclear D gene. From germline, CDR1 is ENHRY and CDR2 SYGVKD. With 6 bases removed from V and 1 base from J, the gap between germline ends came to 4 bases. The CDR3 covers 12 residues. The CDR3 region is CAISQSGNTIYF. CDR3 DNA: TGTGCCATCAGCCAATCTGGAAACACCATATATTTT.

The chain carries TRBV5-6 and TRBJ2-1, with 9 bases that match TRBD1. CDR1 SGHDT and CDR2 YYEEEE come from the germline V gene. This CDR3 region has 16 residues. The V and J ends lost 2 bases and 8 bases, in that order; junction bases with no gene match: 11. The DNA of the CDR3 is TGTGCCAGCAGCTTTTTAACCCGGGACAGGGTCCATGAGCAGTTCTTC. Its protein is CASSFLTRDRVHEQFF.

This rearrangement joins TRBV3-1 (or the pseudogene TRBV3-2) to TRBJ1-6; a possible D gene is TRBD1 (5 bases). Germline V gives CDR1 LGHDT, CDR2 YNNKEL (reference sequence). With 3 bases removed from V and 3 bases from J, the gap between germline ends came to 18 bases. This CDR3 comprises 18 residues. CDR3 region: CASSHRLGAGHYNSPLHF. CDR3 coding DNA: TGTGCCAGCAGCCACCGCCTGGGTGCTGGACACTATAATTCACCCCTCCACTTT.